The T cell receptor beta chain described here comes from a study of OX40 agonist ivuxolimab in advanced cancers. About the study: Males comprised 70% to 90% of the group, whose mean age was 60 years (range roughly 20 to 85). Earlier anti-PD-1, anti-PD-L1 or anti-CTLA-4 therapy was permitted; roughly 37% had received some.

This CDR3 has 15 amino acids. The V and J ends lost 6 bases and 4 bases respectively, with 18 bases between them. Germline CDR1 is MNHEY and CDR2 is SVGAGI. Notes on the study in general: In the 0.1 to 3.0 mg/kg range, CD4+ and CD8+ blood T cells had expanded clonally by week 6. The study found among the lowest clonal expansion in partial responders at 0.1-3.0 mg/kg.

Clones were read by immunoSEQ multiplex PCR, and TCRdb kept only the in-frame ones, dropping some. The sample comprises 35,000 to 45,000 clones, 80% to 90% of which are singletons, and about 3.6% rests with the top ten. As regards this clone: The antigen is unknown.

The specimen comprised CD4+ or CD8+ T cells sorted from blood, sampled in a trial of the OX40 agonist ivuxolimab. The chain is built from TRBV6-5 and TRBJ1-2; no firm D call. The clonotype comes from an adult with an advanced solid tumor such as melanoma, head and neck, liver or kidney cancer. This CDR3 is CASSHTGLGIYGYTF. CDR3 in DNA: TGTGCCAGCAGCCACACGGGATTAGGGATCTATGGCTACACCTTC.